This T cell receptor (beta chain) was retrieved from a study of long-term antiretroviral therapy in people with HIV. The CDR3 has 13 residues. Germline V lookup: CDR1 LGHNT, CDR2 FRNRAP. V was trimmed by 10 bases and J by 8 bases, leaving 19 bases between them. This clone was seen only once. Its target is not known. Post-ART PBMC samples numbered at least two per donor, and pre-ART ones at least one. Samples held about 0.95-10 million cryopreserved PBMC, and DNA extraction followed. Running of the v3.0 immunoSEQ assay took place at survey level. Using immunoSEQ multiplex PCR, the repertoire was profiled, and TCRdb retains in-frame clones only, with some absent. The sample includes approximately 26,000 clones, around 80% of them seen just once. Study conclusions and caveats: Repertoires in HIV (unlike those of controls) had narrower CDR3 length ranges.

The starting material was unsorted PBMCs, obtained 1.2 years after starting antiretroviral therapy. The chain employs TRBV12-5 and TRBJ2-3; perhaps TRBD1 as D (5 bases). The origin of this receptor is a woman aged 40-49 years with HIV. The DNA of the CDR3 is TGTGCTACCTCCGCAGGGTCTCCGGGTACGCAGTATTTT. Amino acids: CATSAGSPGTQYF. Combining the CDR3 with reference TRBV12-5 and TRBJ2-3 gives the whole variable domain DARVTQTPRHKVTEMGQEVTMRCQPILGHNTVFWYRQTMMQGLELLAYFRNRAPLDDSGMPKDRFSAEMPDATLATLKIQPSEPRDSAVYFCATSAGSPGTQYFGPGTRLTVL.